The rows below give T cell receptor beta chains drawn from one sample of a study of neurological immune-mediated disorders. TCRdb redid the calling of the 5' RACE reads with MiXCR, one entry per CDR3 protein. The sample carries 46,000 or so distinct CDR3 sequences, 10% to 13% recorded once. The material sequenced was PBMCs. These receptors all stem from a middle-aged woman with HTLV-1-associated myelopathy (HAM/TSP). The conserved cysteine and the conserved F or W are not part of the CDR3 here. Clone size is given for some rows only: seen once, a few or many times, or a class if the clone is expanded.

clone size	V gene	J gene	CDR3 protein
many	TRBV5-1	TRBJ2-2	ASSDQGVGTGELF
many	TRBV7-2	TRBJ2-5	ASSLSGGSETQY
many	TRBV28	TRBJ2-1	ASSLGSSYNEQF
few	TRBV19	TRBJ2-1	ASRTGKGPYNEQF
many	TRBV12-3/TRBV12-4	TRBJ2-5	ASSSTGTGQETQY
many	TRBV28	TRBJ2-2	ASSFSYHMVGELF
-	TRBV20-1	TRBJ2-7	SASTTVSPYEQY
many	TRBV2	TRBJ1-2	ASSETGQDLRGYT
many	TRBV10-1	TRBJ2-3	ASSGGSGWSDTQY
many	TRBV6-1	TRBJ1-4	ASSYRGRDEKLF
many	TRBV14	TRBJ1-1	ASSQEGRNTEAF
many	TRBV11-3	TRBJ2-1	ASSLDDRVLEEQF
many	TRBV5-1	TRBJ1-1	ASSLGLPGRLMNTEAF
-	TRBV7-8	TRBJ2-7	DSSQDLASDEQY
many	TRBV7-2	TRBJ2-7	ASSPSSGGVYEQY
medium-sized	TRBV5-6	TRBJ2-1	ASSNQRGRSYNEQF
many	TRBV5-8	TRBJ1-2	ASSSKDRANYGYT
many	TRBV5-1	TRBJ1-1	ASSAGDKTIPEAF
many	TRBV29-1	TRBJ1-1	SVDRGHTEAF
many	TRBV7-2	TRBJ2-2	ASSRGGGELF
many	TRBV19	TRBJ2-7	ASSMGHYGYEQY
many	TRBV12-3/TRBV12-4	TRBJ2-4	ASSLRGAGQVKNIQY
many	TRBV7-2	TRBJ2-7	ASSLLQGTYEQY
many	TRBV19	TRBJ1-1	ASSRGGSEAF
many	TRBV5-1	TRBJ2-1	ASSIETNGDEQF
few	TRBV29-1	TRBJ1-4	SVGLGRATNEKLFF
-	TRBV5-5	TRBJ2-1	ASSLVQEVYNEQF
-	TRBV2	TRBJ1-5	ASRDRGSNQPQH
many	TRBV5-1	TRBJ2-7	ASSLAGPEQY
many	TRBV10-3	TRBJ2-7	AIASSGGAYEQY
many	TRBV20-1	TRBJ2-1	SATTSFYEQF
many	TRBV5-6	TRBJ2-7	ASSRGAGAYEQY
-	TRBV30	TRBJ2-1	AWRFEYNEQF
many	TRBV5-1	TRBJ2-5	ASKLPSHVQETQY
many	TRBV29-1	TRBJ2-1	SVEGVQGALNEQF
many	TRBV11-2	TRBJ1-4	ASRKKGDEKLF
many	TRBV2	TRBJ2-1	ASSTSGGATNEQF
many	TRBV27	TRBJ2-2	ASSKRQGVTFNTGELF
many	TRBV4-1	TRBJ2-1	ASSQDPARGWQF
-	TRBV12-3/TRBV12-4	TRBJ1-1	ASRLQGETEAF
many	TRBV12-3/TRBV12-4	TRBJ2-1	ASSPEEGLARYNEQF
many	TRBV29-1	TRBJ1-2	SVVIQNYGYT
many	TRBV4-3	TRBJ1-2	ASSQATGDYGYT
many	TRBV5-1	TRBJ1-1	ASSWVEDTEAF
many	TRBV3-1	TRBJ2-3	ASSPTSGVLSSGY
many	TRBV20-1	TRBJ1-3	SARLDRDGNTIY
many	TRBV4-1	TRBJ2-3	ASSHRGGGGKDTQY
many	TRBV5-1	TRBJ1-1	ASSQQPHTEAF
many	TRBV6-1	TRBJ1-1	ASSAGLATEAF
many	TRBV7-2	TRBJ2-3	ASSLVAGSTDTQY
many	TRBV7-2	TRBJ2-3	ASSLGGRGPSTDTQY
many	TRBV4-3	TRBJ2-3	ASSQDGATTDTQY
many	TRBV11-2	TRBJ2-7	ASRTLVGPTYEQY